The 20 T cell receptor beta chains below were found in one sample sequenced in a study of OX40 agonist ivuxolimab in advanced cancers. Measured with immunoSEQ multiplex PCR; TCRdb has only the in-frame clones, and not every one. This table holds some 80,000 clones, roughly 80% found once. This specimen was CD4+ or CD8+ T cells sorted from blood, taken in a trial of the OX40 agonist ivuxolimab. The receptors originated from an adult with an advanced solid tumor such as melanoma, head and neck, liver or kidney cancer.

This chain links TRBV6-1 with TRBJ2-5; TRBD1 aligns across 11 bases. TRBJ2-7 matches the DNA end more closely, so the J call is doubtful. Looked up from germline, CDR1 is MNHNS and CDR2 is SASEGT. The CDR3 loop spans 15 amino acids. CDR3 loop: CASSSPGTGGYEQYF. CDR3 in DNA: TGTGCCAGCAGCTCCCCCGGGACAGGGGGCTACGAGCAGTACTTC.

The gene calls are TRBV14 and TRBJ2-1, with D possibly matching TRBD2 (6 bases). The CDR3 is 16 residues long. The germline gives CDR1 SGHDN, CDR2 FVKESK. V was pared by 4 bases and J by 2 bases, with 15 bases between. For the CDR3, the DNA is TGTGCCAGCAGCCCTGGAGGGAGAGGGGCCTACAATGAGCAGTTCTTC. The encoded protein is CASSPGGRGAYNEQFF.

V gene TRBV11-2 combines with J gene TRBJ2-3; maybe TRBD2 (6 bases). This CDR3 contains 13 residues. Germline assignment: CDR1 SGHAT and CDR2 FQNNGV. V lost 5 bases to trimming and J lost 2 bases, with 8 bases between them. In nucleotides, the CDR3 is TGTGCCAGCAGCCTGGACTACACAGATACGCAGTATTTT. Its protein product is CASSLDYTDTQYF.

This chain joins TRBV5-1 and TRBJ1-3, with D unclear. The V and J ends lost 0 bases and 4 bases respectively, with 5 bases between them. The V gene's germline CDR1 is SGHRS and CDR2 YFSETQ. The CDR3 is made up of 13 amino acids. The CDR3 reads CASSLAGGNTIYF. The CDR3 coding sequence is TGCGCCAGCAGCTTGGCCGGGGGAAACACCATATATTTT.

This sequence joins TRBV4-1 and TRBJ2-7; D remains ambiguous. Germline CDR1 MGHRA, CDR2 YSYEKL. The germline V and J ends were trimmed by 1 base and 4 bases, with 14 bases remaining between them. The CDR3 is made up of 15 amino acids. The CDR3 sequence: CASSQVAEDRYEQYF. The DNA of the CDR3 is TGCGCCAGCAGCCAAGTGGCTGAGGATAGGTACGAGCAGTACTTC.

The rearrangement joins TRBV11-3 to TRBJ2-1; 7 nucleotides align to TRBD2. The ends lost 1 base at V and 9 bases at J; junction bases unmatched: 6. This CDR3 has 14 residues. In germline, CDR1 is SGHNT, CDR2 YENEEA. The CDR3 DNA follows: TGTGCCAGCAGCTTAGCGGGGGGTAACGGTGAGCAGTTCTTC. Residues: CASSLAGGNGEQFF.

The sample holds one count of this clone. This chain links TRBV19 with TRBJ1-4, with D perhaps TRBD1 (5 bases). This CDR3 has 15 amino acids. Trimming shortened V by 5 bases and J by 1 base, and 11 bases separated the two germline ends. Germline V lookup: CDR1 LNHDA, CDR2 SQIVND (reference sequence). CDR3 DNA sequence: TGTGCCAGTAGTTCAGGGCGGCTAACTAATGAAAAACTGTTTTTT. It encodes CASSSGRLTNEKLFF.

The CDR3 sequence: CASSGARGAQYEQYF. For the CDR3, the DNA is TGTGCCAGCAGCGGGGCACGGGGGGCGCAGTACGAGCAGTACTTC. V gene TRBV7-2 combines with J gene TRBJ2-7; maybe TRBD2 (7 bases). Per the germline V gene, CDR1 is SGHTA and CDR2 is FQGNSA. CDR3 length: 15 residues. Trimming pared 5 bases from V and 4 bases from J, leaving 18 bases between.

The gene calls are TRBV4-1 and TRBJ1-6; D not certain. Trimming stripped 10 bases from V and 5 bases from J, with 15 bases between. This CDR3 comprises 14 residues. The germline V gene encodes CDR1 MGHRA and CDR2 YSYEKL. The CDR3 spells CATRLTVHNSPLHF. As DNA, the CDR3 is TGCGCCACACGCCTGACGGTTCATAATTCACCCCTCCACTTT.

The J gene is TRBJ1-1, the V gene TRBV18, with a possible D match to TRBD1 (6 bases). Germline V gene lookup returns CDR1 KGHSH and CDR2 LQKENI. V gave up 6 bases and J gave up 1 base, with 9 bases separating them. This CDR3 comprises 13 residues. In DNA, the CDR3 is TGTGCCAGCTCGGACAGCGCGAACACTGAAGCTTTCTTT. It codes for CASSDSANTEAFF.

The gene calls are TRBV19 and TRBJ2-2, with 13 bases lining up with TRBD2. V lost 4 bases, J lost 8 bases, and 10 bases stayed unmatched. Germline V gives CDR1 LNHDA, CDR2 SQIVND (reference sequence). The CDR3 spans 17 residues. For the CDR3, the DNA is TGTGCCAGTAGTAGCCGATCGGGACTAGCGGGACCAGGGGAGCTGTTTTTT. This encodes CASSSRSGLAGPGELFF.

V and J are TRBV18 and TRBJ2-5; the match to TRBD2 covers 9 bases. This CDR3 contains 13 residues. Germline lookup yields CDR1 KGHSH and CDR2 LQKENI. The trim removed 4 bases at V and 3 bases at J, leaving 0 bases unmatched. CDR3 region: CASSRGGEETQYF. The DNA for the CDR3 is TGTGCCAGCTCACGCGGGGGGGAAGAGACCCAGTACTTC.

The chain combines TRBV27 with TRBJ2-7; the match to TRBD1 covers 7 bases. The CDR3 has 14 amino acids. J gave up 4 bases and V 4 bases, and 7 bases lay outside the gene matches. Germline V gene data show CDR1 as MNHEY and CDR2 as SMNVEV (reference sequence). CDR3 sequence reads: CASSSGDSGYEQYF. CDR3 DNA: TGTGCCAGCAGTTCAGGGGACAGTGGATACGAGCAGTACTTC.

In its sample, this clone was seen a few times. The CDR3 DNA is TGTGCCAGTAGTATAGTCCCCAAGTATGGCTACACCTTC. Translation gives CASSIVPKYGYTF. The V gene is TRBV19, the J gene TRBJ1-2; D unclear. The CDR3 covers 13 residues. Trimming took 1 base from V and 5 from J, leaving 8 bases between them. CDR1 is LNHDA and CDR2 is SQIVND in the germline V gene (reference sequence).

V is TRBV14 and J is TRBJ2-5, with 8 bases lining up with TRBD2. V shed 4 bases and J 3 bases; nucleotides not matched to a gene: 10. This CDR3 is built from 16 residues. Germline values: CDR1 SGHDN, CDR2 FVKESK. This chain's CDR3 is CASSPPRQRGKETQYF. In nucleotides, the CDR3 is TGTGCCAGCAGCCCCCCCCGTCAGCGGGGGAAAGAGACCCAGTACTTC.

Relative to its sample, this clone is medium-sized. The chain has TRBV6-5 and TRBJ1-2, with TRBD1 as a possible D gene (5 bases). Per the germline V gene, CDR1 is MNHEY and CDR2 is SVGAGI. The germline V and J ends were trimmed by 6 bases and 5 bases, with 10 bases remaining between them. This CDR3 has 12 residues. The CDR3 DNA reads as TGTGCCAGCAGAACAGGAAGTTATGGCTACACCTTC. Amino acids: CASRTGSYGYTF.

The rearrangement joins TRBV6-5 to TRBJ2-1, with D unclear. V lost 6 bases, J lost 8 bases, and 11 bases lay in between. Germline V gene lookup returns CDR1 MNHEY and CDR2 SVGAGI. CDR3 length: 12 amino acids. The CDR3 coding sequence is TGTGCCAGCAGGAGATTCCCTTATGAGCAGTTCTTC. Its protein is CASRRFPYEQFF.

This clone was recorded once. The V call is TRBV7-3, the J call TRBJ2-7, with 7 nucleotides matching TRBD1. Trimming took 2 bases from V and 2 from J; bases not matched to a gene: 3. CDR3 size: 14 residues. CDR1 and CDR2 from the germline V gene are SGHTA and FQGTGA. The CDR3 DNA reads TGTGCCAGCAGCTTAGGGGACAGCACCTACGAGCAGTACTTC. The encoded protein is CASSLGDSTYEQYF.

The rearrangement uses TRBV14 and TRBJ2-7, with D unresolved. With 5 bases removed from V and 3 bases from J, the gap between germline ends came to 17 bases. The CDR3 runs 15 residues. CDR1 is SGHDN and CDR2 is FVKESK in the germline V gene. CDR3 in DNA: TGTGCCAGCAGCGCCACACGGATACGAGTCTACGAGCAGTACTTC. As protein: CASSATRIRVYEQYF.

The chain uses TRBV27 and TRBJ2-7; D ambiguous. With 5 bases removed from V and 0 bases from J, the gap between germline ends came to 17 bases. In germline, CDR1 is MNHEY, CDR2 SMNVEV (reference sequence). The CDR3 is made up of 16 amino acids. The CDR3 spells CASSLTFTAASYEQYF. Here the CDR3 DNA reads TGTGCCAGCAGTCTAACCTTTACCGCGGCCTCCTACGAGCAGTACTTC.